This T cell receptor (beta chain) was identified during a study of T cell responses to AZD1222 COVID-19 vaccine. Regarding the study as a whole: The repertoires were collected only after the peak T cell response. White British ancestry dominated among donors, who included more females, and clonal diversity was possibly underestimated. Spike-wide vaccine-associated CD4 TCRs dominated at 160-218 and 743-854.

Repertoires were generated with immunoSEQ multiplex PCR, while TCRdb's copy carries only in-frame clones and drops some. The sample has roughly 180,000 clones, about 89% seen once. The CDR3 sequence is 15 residues long. Germline CDR1 reads SGHRS; CDR2 reads YFSETQ. The V end lost 4 bases, the J end lost 1 base, and 12 bases lay between the germline ends. With respect to this clone: Its matching antigen is unknown.

The material sequenced was peripheral blood, taken 28 days after the second AZD1222 dose. The source of this sequence is an adult who received the AZD1222 COVID-19 vaccine. The genes are TRBV5-1 and TRBJ1-3; D unclear. The CDR3 region is CASSAGSGSGNTIYF. DNA for the CDR3: TGCGCCAGCAGCGCCGGTTCGGGGTCTGGAAACACCATATATTTT.